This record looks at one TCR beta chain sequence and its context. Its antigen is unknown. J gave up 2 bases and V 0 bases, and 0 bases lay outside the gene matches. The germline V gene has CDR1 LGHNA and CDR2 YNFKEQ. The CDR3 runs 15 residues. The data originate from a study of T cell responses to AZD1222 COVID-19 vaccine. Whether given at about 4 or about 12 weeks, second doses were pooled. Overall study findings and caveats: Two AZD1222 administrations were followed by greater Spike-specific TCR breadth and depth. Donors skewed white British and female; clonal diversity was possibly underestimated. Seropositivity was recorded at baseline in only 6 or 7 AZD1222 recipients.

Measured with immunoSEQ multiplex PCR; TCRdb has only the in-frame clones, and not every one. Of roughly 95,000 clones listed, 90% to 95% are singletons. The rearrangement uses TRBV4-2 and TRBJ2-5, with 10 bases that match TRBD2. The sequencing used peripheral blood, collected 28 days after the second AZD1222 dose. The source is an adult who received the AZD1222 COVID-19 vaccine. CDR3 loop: CASSQETSGQETQYF. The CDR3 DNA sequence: TGTGCCAGCAGCCAAGAGACTAGCGGGCAAGAGACCCAGTACTTC.